The rows below give T cell receptor beta chains drawn from one sample of a study of TIL therapy for anti-PD-1-resistant metastatic lung cancer. Profiling relied on immunoSEQ multiplex PCR, and the TCRdb table lists in-frame clones only, not all of them. This table has around 100,000 clones, around 71% appearing once. The sample here was tumor tissue, taken at baseline. These receptors all stem from a person aged 25 to 80 with non-small cell lung cancer. CDR3s leave out the opening cysteine and the closing phenylalanine or tryptophan.

CDR3 protein: ASSPSSQSYEQY
J gene: TRBJ2-7
V gene: TRBV7-9

CDR3 protein: AWSVVGTGVDGYT
J gene: TRBJ1-2
V gene: TRBV30

CDR3 protein: ASSASRRGETQY
J gene: TRBJ2-5
V gene: TRBV9

CDR3 protein: ASSYRGGLETQY
J gene: TRBJ2-5
V gene: TRBV6-5

CDR3 protein: ASCCPKGGRGTEAF
J gene: TRBJ1-1
V gene: TRBV9

CDR3 protein: ASSFRTGTNEKLF
J gene: TRBJ1-4
V gene: TRBV28

CDR3 protein: ASSPRSSGANVLT
J gene: TRBJ2-6
V gene: TRBV7-3

CDR3 protein: AISGSIQSNQPQH
J gene: TRBJ1-5
V gene: TRBV10-3

CDR3 protein: ASSLVGRDTQY
J gene: TRBJ2-3
V gene: TRBV7-2

CDR3 protein: ASSFILSYEQY
J gene: TRBJ2-7
V gene: TRBV5-8

CDR3 protein: ASSLVSARSETQY
J gene: TRBJ2-5
V gene: TRBV7-2

CDR3 protein: ASSLGGAGGITYEQY
J gene: TRBJ2-7
V gene: TRBV7-2

CDR3 protein: ASSRAGGNEQF
J gene: TRBJ2-1
V gene: TRBV11-3

CDR3 protein: ASSAFLAAANTGELF
J gene: TRBJ2-2
V gene: TRBV27

CDR3 protein: ASSKLAGAGKTQY
J gene: TRBJ2-5
V gene: TRBV21-1

CDR3 protein: ASSYPTGVQGSEQF
J gene: TRBJ2-1
V gene: TRBV6-6

CDR3 protein: ASSSPEETQY
J gene: TRBJ2-5
V gene: TRBV7-9

CDR3 protein: ASSLQFSGNTIY
J gene: TRBJ1-3
V gene: TRBV14

CDR3 protein: ASRTTGGGETQY
J gene: TRBJ2-5
V gene: TRBV2

CDR3 protein: ASSAVQGKEQF
J gene: TRBJ2-1
V gene: TRBV9

CDR3 protein: ASSPLAASTYEQY
J gene: TRBJ2-7
V gene: TRBV9

CDR3 protein: ASTGDGRRANVLT
J gene: TRBJ2-6
V gene: TRBV6-6

CDR3 protein: ASSSADLAAQY
J gene: TRBJ2-5
V gene: TRBV7-8

CDR3 protein: ASSISFLSGADGDTQY
J gene: TRBJ2-3
V gene: TRBV19

CDR3 protein: ASSSPAGDGYT
J gene: TRBJ1-2
V gene: TRBV12-3/TRBV12-4

CDR3 protein: ASSAGVPRQGSRETQY
J gene: TRBJ2-5
V gene: TRBV9

CDR3 protein: ASQSASTDTQY
J gene: TRBJ2-3
V gene: TRBV28

CDR3 protein: ASSLDRGRGEKLF
J gene: TRBJ1-4
V gene: TRBV13

CDR3 protein: ASRPQGADTQY
J gene: TRBJ2-3
V gene: TRBV19

CDR3 protein: ASSSGPYGYT
J gene: TRBJ1-2
V gene: TRBV7-8

CDR3 protein: ASSLVLGTPDTYGYT
J gene: TRBJ1-2
V gene: TRBV7-9

CDR3 protein: ASSLVGYEQY
J gene: TRBJ2-7
V gene: TRBV5-5

CDR3 protein: ASSNRAWTYEQY
J gene: TRBJ2-7
V gene: TRBV19

CDR3 protein: ASSFNRNTEAF
J gene: TRBJ1-1
V gene: TRBV7-8

CDR3 protein: ASSRASGVSYEQY
J gene: TRBJ2-7
V gene: TRBV19

CDR3 protein: ASSLEPGQGIVGYT
J gene: TRBJ1-2
V gene: TRBV5-1

CDR3 protein: ASSLAGKDTQY
J gene: TRBJ2-3
V gene: TRBV5-5

CDR3 protein: AISEVGQPQH
J gene: TRBJ1-5
V gene: TRBV10-3

CDR3 protein: ASSYQGPGELF
J gene: TRBJ2-2
V gene: TRBV6-5

CDR3 protein: ASRRTGGDEQY
J gene: TRBJ2-7
V gene: TRBV27

CDR3 protein: ASTGSDRGPNNEQF
J gene: TRBJ2-1
V gene: TRBV3-1/TRBV3-2

CDR3 protein: AISDQNTEAF
J gene: TRBJ1-1
V gene: TRBV10-3

CDR3 protein: ASSAGQGAQETQY
J gene: TRBJ2-5
V gene: TRBV5-1

CDR3 protein: ASSPREYEQY
J gene: TRBJ2-7
V gene: TRBV7-6

CDR3 protein: ASSQGITGELF
J gene: TRBJ2-2
V gene: TRBV4-3

CDR3 protein: ASSQDKGGRVGIQAEAF
J gene: TRBJ1-1
V gene: TRBV4-3

CDR3 protein: ATSGGFGYT
J gene: TRBJ1-2
V gene: TRBV24-1

CDR3 protein: ASSSALTGEAF
J gene: TRBJ1-1
V gene: TRBV18

CDR3 protein: ASSLRGGANTGELF
J gene: TRBJ2-2
V gene: TRBV7-3

CDR3 protein: ASSQDRGEVKAF
J gene: TRBJ1-1
V gene: TRBV14

CDR3 protein: ASSLMGSEEKLF
J gene: TRBJ1-4
V gene: TRBV11-1

CDR3 protein: ASSLGLHTFTSGTNNEQF
J gene: TRBJ2-1
V gene: TRBV5-1

CDR3 protein: ASSLRGGTAEQY
J gene: TRBJ2-7
V gene: TRBV11-3

CDR3 protein: ASSLTGGHTGELF
J gene: TRBJ2-2
V gene: TRBV7-3

CDR3 protein: ASSQELGGGTYEQY
J gene: TRBJ2-7
V gene: TRBV4-1